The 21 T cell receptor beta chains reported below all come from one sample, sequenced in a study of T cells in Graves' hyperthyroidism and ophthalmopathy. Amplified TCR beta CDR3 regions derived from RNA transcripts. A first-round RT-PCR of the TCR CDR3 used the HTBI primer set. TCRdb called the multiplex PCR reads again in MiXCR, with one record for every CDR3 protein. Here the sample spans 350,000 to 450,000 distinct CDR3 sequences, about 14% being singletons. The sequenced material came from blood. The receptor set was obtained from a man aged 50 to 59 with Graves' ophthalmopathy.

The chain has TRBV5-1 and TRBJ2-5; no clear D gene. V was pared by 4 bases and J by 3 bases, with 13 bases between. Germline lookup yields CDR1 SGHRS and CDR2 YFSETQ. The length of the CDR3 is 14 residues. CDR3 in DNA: TGCGCCAGCAGCGCCGAAGGCGCTAAAGAGACCCAGTACTTC. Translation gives CASSAEGAKETQYF.

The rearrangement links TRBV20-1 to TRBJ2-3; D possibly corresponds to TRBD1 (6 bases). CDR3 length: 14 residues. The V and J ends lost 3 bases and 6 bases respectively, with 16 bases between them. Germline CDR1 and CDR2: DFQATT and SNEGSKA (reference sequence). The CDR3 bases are TGCAGTGCTAGTGGTCAGGGGAAGGGTGATACGCAGTATTTT. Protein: CSASGQGKGDTQYF.

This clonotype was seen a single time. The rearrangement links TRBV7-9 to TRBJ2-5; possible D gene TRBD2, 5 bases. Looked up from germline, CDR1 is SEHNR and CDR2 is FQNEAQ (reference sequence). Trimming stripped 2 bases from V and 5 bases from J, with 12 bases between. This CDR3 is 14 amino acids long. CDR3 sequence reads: CASSLSVASETQYF. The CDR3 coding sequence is TGTGCCAGCAGCTTATCGGTAGCGTCGGAGACCCAGTACTTC.

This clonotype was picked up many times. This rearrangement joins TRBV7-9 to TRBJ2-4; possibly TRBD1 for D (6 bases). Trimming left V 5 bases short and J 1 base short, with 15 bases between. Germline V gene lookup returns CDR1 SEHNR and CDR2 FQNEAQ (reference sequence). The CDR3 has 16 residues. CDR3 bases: TGTGCCAGCAGCACCCCGAGACAGGCTGCCAAAAACATTCAGTACTTC. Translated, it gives CASSTPRQAAKNIQYF.

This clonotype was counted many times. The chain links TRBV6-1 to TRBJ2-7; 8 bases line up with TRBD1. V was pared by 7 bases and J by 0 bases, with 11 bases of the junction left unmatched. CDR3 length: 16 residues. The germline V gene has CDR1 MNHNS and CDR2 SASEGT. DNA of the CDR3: TGTGCCAGCACCACCCTTGGACAGGGAAGCTCCTACGAGCAGTACTTC. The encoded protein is CASTTLGQGSSYEQYF.

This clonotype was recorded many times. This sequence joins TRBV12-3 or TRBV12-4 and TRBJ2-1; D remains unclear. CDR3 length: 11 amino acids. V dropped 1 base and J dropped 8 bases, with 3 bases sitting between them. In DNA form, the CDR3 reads TGTGCCAGCAGTTTAGTTGATGAGCAGTTCTTC. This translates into CASSLVDEQFF.

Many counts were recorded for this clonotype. CDR3 loop: CASSTGSGQNYNEQFF. CDR3 nucleotides: TGTGCCAGCAGCACCGGGAGCGGCCAGAATTACAATGAGCAGTTCTTC. The chain uses TRBV5-4 and TRBJ2-1, with D maybe TRBD2 (6 bases). This CDR3 has 16 amino acids. Per germline, CDR1 SGHNT and CDR2 YYREEE (reference sequence). Trimming removed 4 bases from V and 4 bases from J, with 18 bases in between.

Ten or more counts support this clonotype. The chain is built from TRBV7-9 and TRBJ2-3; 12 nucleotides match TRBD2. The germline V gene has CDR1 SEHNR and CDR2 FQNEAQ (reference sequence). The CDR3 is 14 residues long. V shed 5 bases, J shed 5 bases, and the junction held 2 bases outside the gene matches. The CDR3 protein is CASSRLAGVDTQYF. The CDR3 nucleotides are TGTGCCAGCAGCCGACTAGCGGGAGTAGATACGCAGTATTTT.

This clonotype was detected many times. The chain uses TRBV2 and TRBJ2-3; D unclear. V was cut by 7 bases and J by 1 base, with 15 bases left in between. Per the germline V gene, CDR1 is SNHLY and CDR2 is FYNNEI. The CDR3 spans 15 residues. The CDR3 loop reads CASTTEIPRTDTQYF. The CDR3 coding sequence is TGTGCCAGCACCACCGAAATCCCCCGCACAGATACGCAGTATTTT.

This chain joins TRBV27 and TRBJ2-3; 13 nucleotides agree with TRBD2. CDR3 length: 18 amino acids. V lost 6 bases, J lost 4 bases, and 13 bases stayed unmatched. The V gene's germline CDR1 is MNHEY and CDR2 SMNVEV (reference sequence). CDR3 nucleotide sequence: TGTGCCAGCAGCTTGATTCGGACTAGCGGGAGTATTGCAGATACGCAGTATTTT. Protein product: CASSLIRTSGSIADTQYF.

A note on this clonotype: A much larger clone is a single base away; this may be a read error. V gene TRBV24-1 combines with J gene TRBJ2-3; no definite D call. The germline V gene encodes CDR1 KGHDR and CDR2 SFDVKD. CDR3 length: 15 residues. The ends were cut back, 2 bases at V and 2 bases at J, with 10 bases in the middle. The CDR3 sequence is CATSDSKLLTDTQYF. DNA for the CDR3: TGTGCCACCAGTGATTCGAAACTCCTCACAGATACGCAGTATTTT.

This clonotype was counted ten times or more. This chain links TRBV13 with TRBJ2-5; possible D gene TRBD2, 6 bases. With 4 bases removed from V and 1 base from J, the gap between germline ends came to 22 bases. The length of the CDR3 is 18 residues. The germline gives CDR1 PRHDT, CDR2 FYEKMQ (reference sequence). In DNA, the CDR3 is TGTGCCAGCAGCTCTCAGACCCCCTCGGAGGGGCTCCAAGAGACCCAGTACTTC. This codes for CASSSQTPSEGLQETQYF.

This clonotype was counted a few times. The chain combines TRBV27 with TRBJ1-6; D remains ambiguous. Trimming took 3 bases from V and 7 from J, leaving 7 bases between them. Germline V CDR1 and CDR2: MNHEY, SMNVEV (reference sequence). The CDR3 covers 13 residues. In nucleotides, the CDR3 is TGTGCCAGCAGTTTGTCTGTAAATTCACCCCTCCACTTT. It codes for CASSLSVNSPLHF.

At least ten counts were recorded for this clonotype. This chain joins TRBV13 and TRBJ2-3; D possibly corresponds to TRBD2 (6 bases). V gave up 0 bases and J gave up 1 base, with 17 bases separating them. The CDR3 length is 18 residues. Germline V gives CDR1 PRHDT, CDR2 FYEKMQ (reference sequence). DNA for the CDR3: TGTGCCAGCAGCTTAGGCCAGGGACTCACCCAGGGCACAGATACGCAGTATTTT. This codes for CASSLGQGLTQGTDTQYF.

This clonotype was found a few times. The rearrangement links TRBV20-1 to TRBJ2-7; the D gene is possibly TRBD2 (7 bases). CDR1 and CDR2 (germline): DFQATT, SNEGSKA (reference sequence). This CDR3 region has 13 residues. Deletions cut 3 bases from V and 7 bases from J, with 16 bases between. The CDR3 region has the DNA TGCAGTGCTAGCGAGCGCGGGGGCTGGGAGCAGTACTTC. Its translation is CSASERGGWEQYF.

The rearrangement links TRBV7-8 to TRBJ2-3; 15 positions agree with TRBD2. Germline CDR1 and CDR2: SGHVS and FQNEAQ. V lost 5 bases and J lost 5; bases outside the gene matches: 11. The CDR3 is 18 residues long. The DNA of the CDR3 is TGTGCCAGCAGCCCGCGGACTAGCGGGAGGGTCGGTAGAGATACGCAGTATTTT. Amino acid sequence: CASSPRTSGRVGRDTQYF.

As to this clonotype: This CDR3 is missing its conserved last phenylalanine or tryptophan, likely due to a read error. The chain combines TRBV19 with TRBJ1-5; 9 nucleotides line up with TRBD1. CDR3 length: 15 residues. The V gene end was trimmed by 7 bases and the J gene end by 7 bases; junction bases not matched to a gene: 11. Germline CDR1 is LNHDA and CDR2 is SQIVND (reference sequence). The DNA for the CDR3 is TGTGCCAGTAAACACAAGGGACAGGGAGGGCAGCCCCAGCATCTT. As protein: CASKHKGQGGQPQHL.

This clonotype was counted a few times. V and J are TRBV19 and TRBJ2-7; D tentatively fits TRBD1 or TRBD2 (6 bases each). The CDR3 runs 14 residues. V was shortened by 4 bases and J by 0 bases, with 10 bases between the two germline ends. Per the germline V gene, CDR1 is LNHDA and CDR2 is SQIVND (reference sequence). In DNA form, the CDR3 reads TGTGCCAGTAGTACTTGGGGGGCCTCCTACGAGCAGTACTTC. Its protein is CASSTWGASYEQYF.

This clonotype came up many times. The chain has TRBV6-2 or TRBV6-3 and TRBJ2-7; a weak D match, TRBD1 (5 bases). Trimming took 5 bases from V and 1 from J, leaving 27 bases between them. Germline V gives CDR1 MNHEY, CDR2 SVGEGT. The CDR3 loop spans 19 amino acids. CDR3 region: CASSPSSRTARVYSYEQYF. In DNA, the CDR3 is TGTGCCAGCAGTCCCTCCAGCCGGACCGCCAGGGTTTATTCCTACGAGCAGTACTTC.

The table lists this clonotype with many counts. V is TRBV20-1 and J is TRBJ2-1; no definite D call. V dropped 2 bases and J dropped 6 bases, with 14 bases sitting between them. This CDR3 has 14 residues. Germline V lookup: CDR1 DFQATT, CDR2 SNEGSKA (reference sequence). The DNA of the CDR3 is TGCAGTGCTAGACCCTTTTCGGCGGTCAATGAGCAGTTCTTC. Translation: CSARPFSAVNEQFF.

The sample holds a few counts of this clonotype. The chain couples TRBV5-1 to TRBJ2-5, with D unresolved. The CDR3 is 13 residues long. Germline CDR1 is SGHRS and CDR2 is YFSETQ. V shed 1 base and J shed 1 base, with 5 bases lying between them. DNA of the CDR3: TGCGCCAGCAGCTTGAGTACCCAAGAGACCCAGTACTTC. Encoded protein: CASSLSTQETQYF.